This T cell receptor beta chain was identified during a study of control samples from healthy donors and cancer patients. Sequencing used immunoSEQ multiplex PCR; TCRdb keeps in-frame clones, though not all of them. This table holds approximately 83,000 clones, approximately 93% found once. Trimming cost V 6 bases and J 0 bases, with 9 bases left between them. Germline V gives CDR1 MNHEY, CDR2 SVGAGI. The CDR3 extends over 14 amino acids. This sequence joins TRBV6-5 and TRBJ1-5, with D possibly matching TRBD1 (6 bases). The receptor was isolated from a woman aged 25-40 years in good health. What was sequenced was blood. The CDR3 DNA reads TGTGCCAGCAGCTCACAGGGTAGCAATCAGCCCCAGCATTTT. This gives the protein CASSSQGSNQPQHF.